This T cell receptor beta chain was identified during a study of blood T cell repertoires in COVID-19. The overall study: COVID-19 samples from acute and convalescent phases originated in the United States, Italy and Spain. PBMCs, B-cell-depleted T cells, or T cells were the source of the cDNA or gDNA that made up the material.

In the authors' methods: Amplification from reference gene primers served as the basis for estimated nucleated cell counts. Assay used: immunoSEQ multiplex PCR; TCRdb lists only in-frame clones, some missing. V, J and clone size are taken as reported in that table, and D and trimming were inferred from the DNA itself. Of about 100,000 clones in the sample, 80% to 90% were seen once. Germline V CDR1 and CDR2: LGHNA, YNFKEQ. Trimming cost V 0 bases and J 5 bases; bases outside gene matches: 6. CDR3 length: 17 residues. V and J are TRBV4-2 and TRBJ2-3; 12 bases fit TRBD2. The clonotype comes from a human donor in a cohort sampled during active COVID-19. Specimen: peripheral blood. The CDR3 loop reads CASSQDLTTSGRDTQYF. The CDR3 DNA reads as TGTGCCAGCAGCCAAGACCTAACGACTAGCGGGAGAGATACGCAGTATTTT.